These 12 T cell receptor beta chains share one sample of origin, sequenced in a study of blood T cell repertoires in COVID-19. Method: immunoSEQ multiplex PCR; TCRdb's copy keeps in-frame clones and lacks some. The table lists about 220,000 clones, about 87% of them singletons. The sequenced material came from PBMCs or T cells enriched from blood (not recorded which). The source is a middle-aged woman with acute COVID-19.

J is TRBJ1-2 and V is TRBV7-8, with no clear D. Deletions cut 5 bases from V and 1 base from J, with 8 bases between. Germline V gene sequence: CDR1 SGHVS, CDR2 FQNEAQ. CDR3 size: 13 residues. CDR3 coding DNA: TGTGCCAGCAGCCCGGACTTTAACTATGGCTACACCTTC. This codes for CASSPDFNYGYTF. The whole variable domain, remainder taken from reference TRBV7-8 and TRBJ1-2, is GAGVSQSPRYKVAKRGQDVALRCDPISGHVSLFWYQQALGQGPEFLTYFQNEAQLDKSGLPSDRFFAERPEGSVSTLKIQRTQQEDSAVYLCASSPDFNYGYTFGSGTRLTVV.

The chain combines TRBV5-1 with TRBJ1-2; tentative D call: TRBD1 (5 bases). The CDR3 spans 17 residues. V lost 0 bases and J 5 bases, leaving 20 bases between the germline ends. Germline values: CDR1 SGHRS, CDR2 YFSETQ. CDR3 amino acids: CASSLDVPGTGGYGYTF. As DNA, the CDR3 is TGCGCCAGCAGCTTGGACGTGCCGGGCACGGGGGGGTATGGCTACACCTTC. Supplemented by reference TRBV5-1 and TRBJ1-2, the full variable domain reads KAGVTQTPRYLIKTRGQQVTLSCSPISGHRSVSWYQQTPGQGLQFLFEYFSETQRNKGNFPGRFSGRQFSNSRSEMNVSTLELGDSALYLCASSLDVPGTGGYGYTFGSGTRLTVV.

This clone was seen a single time. The chain recombines TRBV12-3 or TRBV12-4 with TRBJ2-1; D is possibly TRBD1 (5 bases). V lost 6 bases and J 4 bases, leaving 7 bases between the germline ends. The CDR3 loop spans 12 amino acids. CDR3 residues: CASRDIYNEQFF. CDR3 coding DNA: TGTGCCAGCAGGGACATATACAATGAGCAGTTCTTC.

This clone was picked up a small number of times. The chain employs TRBV11-2 and TRBJ2-7, with 7 bases that match TRBD1. The CDR3 is made up of 14 amino acids. Losses at the gene ends were 5 bases for V and 6 bases for J; bases not matched to a gene: 10. CDR1 is SGHAT and CDR2 is FQNNGV in the germline V gene. CDR3 sequence (DNA): TGTGCCAGCAGCGACGGCAGGGGGAATCTCGAGCAGTACTTC. Its translation is CASSDGRGNLEQYF.

CDR3 nucleotide sequence: TGCGCCAGCAGCCAGGGAGGATTGGGGAACACCATATATTTT. This translates into CASSQGGLGNTIYF. V and J are TRBV4-1 and TRBJ1-3; D ambiguous. V gave up 3 bases and J gave up 7 bases, with 13 bases separating them. The CDR3 has 14 residues. Germline-derived CDR1 and CDR2 are MGHRA and YSYEKL.

The chain carries TRBV2 and TRBJ2-5; 7 bases fit TRBD1. CDR3 length equals 14 residues. The germline V gene has CDR1 SNHLY and CDR2 FYNNEI. V shed 4 bases, J shed 5 bases, and the junction held 7 bases outside the gene matches. This CDR3 reads CASSVEGGSETQYF. CDR3 sequence (DNA): TGTGCCAGCAGTGTGGAAGGGGGCAGCGAGACCCAGTACTTC.

The CDR3 DNA reads TGTGCCACCAGTGATTCGGGGGGCGGGGAGCTGTTTTTT. Translation: CATSDSGGGELFF. The chain carries TRBV24-1 and TRBJ2-2; 7 bases match TRBD2. From germline, CDR1 is KGHDR and CDR2 SFDVKD. V trimming: 2 bases; J trimming: 7 bases; junction bases outside the gene matches: 0. This CDR3 has 13 residues.

The chain joins TRBV6-1 to TRBJ2-1; 11 bases match TRBD2. This CDR3 comprises 14 residues. Germline V gene lookup returns CDR1 MNHNS and CDR2 SASEGT. The trim removed 3 bases at V and 9 bases at J, leaving 4 bases unmatched. The CDR3 sequence is CASSETSGISEQFF. DNA for the CDR3: TGTGCCAGCAGTGAGACTAGCGGGATAAGTGAGCAGTTCTTC.

The chain has TRBV5-5 and TRBJ1-6; a weak D match, TRBD1 (6 bases). Germline V gene sequence: CDR1 SGHKS, CDR2 YYEKEE (reference sequence). The CDR3 runs 16 residues. V was pared by 0 bases and J by 0 bases, with 7 bases between. The CDR3 spells CASSLARGSYNSPLHF. DNA of the CDR3: TGTGCCAGCAGCTTGGCCAGGGGCTCCTATAATTCACCCCTCCACTTT.

This chain joins TRBV24-1 and TRBJ2-3; D may be TRBD1 (6 bases). The CDR3 has 17 amino acids. Trimming pared 6 bases from V and 2 bases from J, leaving 20 bases between. Germline values: CDR1 KGHDR, CDR2 SFDVKD. The CDR3 protein is CATSTARGTPDTDTQYF. In DNA, the CDR3 is TGTGCCACCAGTACGGCGAGGGGGACACCCGACACAGATACGCAGTATTTT.

The V gene is TRBV4-1, the J gene TRBJ1-5, with TRBD1 matching over 7 bases. Looked up from germline, CDR1 is MGHRA and CDR2 is YSYEKL. J was trimmed by 3 bases and V by 5 bases; bases with no gene match: 7. This CDR3 contains 15 residues. CDR3 in amino acids: CASSFDRVTNQPQHF. The CDR3 DNA reads as TGCGCCAGCAGCTTCGACAGGGTAACCAATCAGCCCCAGCATTTT.

This clone was counted only a few times. The rearrangement links TRBV7-6 to TRBJ2-5; TRBD2 matches 8 bases. V lost 1 base, J lost 5 bases, and 6 bases stayed unmatched. Germline V CDR1 and CDR2: SGHVS, FNYEAQ. The CDR3 runs to 15 residues. CDR3 loop: CASSLGAGEGETQYF. Here the CDR3 DNA reads TGTGCCAGCAGCTTAGGAGCGGGAGAGGGCGAGACCCAGTACTTC.